These 2 T cell receptor beta chains were sequenced from one sample in a study of T cells after yellow fever vaccination. One entry per CDR3 protein results from TCRdb running MiXCR on the 5' RACE reads. This sample has tens of thousands of distinct CDR3 sequences; 6.5% to 9% occur once, and the top ten carry 35% to 40%. Sequences were derived from CD8+ T cells sorted from PBMCs, sampled 15 days after the yellow fever booster vaccination. All receptors derive from a man aged 25 to 40 who received the YFV17D yellow fever vaccine.

This clonotype came up many times. This rearrangement joins TRBV29-1 to TRBJ2-7; 9 bases agree with TRBD2. Trimming took 8 bases from V and 2 from J; bases not matched to a gene: 4. This CDR3 region has 12 residues. CDR1 and CDR2 (germline): SQVTM, ANQGSEA. This CDR3 reads CSTTSGPYEQYF. The CDR3 bases are TGCAGCACTACTAGCGGGCCCTACGAGCAGTACTTC.

Concerning this clonotype itself: It may be a read error: a sequence one base away is much more abundant. This chain links TRBV10-2 with TRBJ2-5; D gene uncertain. Trimming took off 8 bases at V and 5 bases at J, with 12 bases between the two ends. This CDR3 spans 12 amino acids. Germline assignment: CDR1 WSHSY and CDR2 SAAADI. The CDR3 sequence is CASGPSKETQYF. CDR3 in DNA: TGCGCCAGCGGGCCGTCCAAGGAGACCCAGTACTTC.